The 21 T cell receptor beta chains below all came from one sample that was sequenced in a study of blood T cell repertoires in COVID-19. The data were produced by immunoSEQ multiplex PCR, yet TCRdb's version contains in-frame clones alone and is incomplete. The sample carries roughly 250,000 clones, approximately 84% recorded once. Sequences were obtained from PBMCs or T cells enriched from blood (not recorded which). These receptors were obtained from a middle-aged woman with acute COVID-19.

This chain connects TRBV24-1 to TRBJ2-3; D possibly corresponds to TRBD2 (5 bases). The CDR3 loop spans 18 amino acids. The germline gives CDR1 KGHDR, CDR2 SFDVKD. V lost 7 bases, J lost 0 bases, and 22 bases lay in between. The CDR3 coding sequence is TGTGCCACCAGCATGGCTAGGTGGGGAAGGACTAGCACAGATACGCAGTATTTT. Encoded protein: CATSMARWGRTSTDTQYF.

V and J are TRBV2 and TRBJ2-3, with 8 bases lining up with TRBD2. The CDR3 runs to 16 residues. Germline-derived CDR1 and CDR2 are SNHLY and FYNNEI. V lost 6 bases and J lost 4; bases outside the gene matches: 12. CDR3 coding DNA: TGTGCCAGCAGGGGCGCGGGAGGCCGATCTGCAGATACGCAGTATTTT. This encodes CASRGAGGRSADTQYF.

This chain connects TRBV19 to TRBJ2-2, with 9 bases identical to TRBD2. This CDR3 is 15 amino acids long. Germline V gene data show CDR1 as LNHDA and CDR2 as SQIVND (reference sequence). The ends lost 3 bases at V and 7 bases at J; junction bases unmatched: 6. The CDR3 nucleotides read TGTGCCAGTAGTATGATAGCGGGAGTGGGCGGGGAGCTGTTTTTT. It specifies CASSMIAGVGGELFF.

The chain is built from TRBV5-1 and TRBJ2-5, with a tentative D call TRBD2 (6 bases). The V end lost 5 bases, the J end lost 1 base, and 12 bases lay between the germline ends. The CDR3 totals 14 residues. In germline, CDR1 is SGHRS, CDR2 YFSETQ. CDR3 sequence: CASSQDGGQETQYF. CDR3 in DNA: TGCGCCAGCAGTCAGGACGGGGGCCAAGAGACCCAGTACTTC.

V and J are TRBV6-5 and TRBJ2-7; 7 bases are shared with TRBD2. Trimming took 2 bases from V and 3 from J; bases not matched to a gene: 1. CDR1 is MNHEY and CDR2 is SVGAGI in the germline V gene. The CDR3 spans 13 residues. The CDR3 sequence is CASSYTGGYEQYF. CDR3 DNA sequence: TGTGCCAGCAGTTACACGGGAGGCTACGAGCAGTACTTC.

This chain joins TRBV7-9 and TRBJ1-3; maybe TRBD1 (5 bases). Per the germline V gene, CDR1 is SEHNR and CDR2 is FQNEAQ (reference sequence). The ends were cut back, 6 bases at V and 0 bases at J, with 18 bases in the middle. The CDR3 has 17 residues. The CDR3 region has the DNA TGTGCCAGCAGGAGTGGGGCAAACTCCTACTCTGGAAACACCATATATTTT. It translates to CASRSGANSYSGNTIYF.

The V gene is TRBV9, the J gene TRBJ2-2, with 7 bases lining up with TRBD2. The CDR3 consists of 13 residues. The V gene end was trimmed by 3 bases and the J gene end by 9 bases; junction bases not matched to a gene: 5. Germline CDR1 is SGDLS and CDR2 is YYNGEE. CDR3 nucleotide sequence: TGTGCCAGCAGCGCACTAGCGAGCAGGGAGCTGTTTTTT. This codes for CASSALASRELFF.

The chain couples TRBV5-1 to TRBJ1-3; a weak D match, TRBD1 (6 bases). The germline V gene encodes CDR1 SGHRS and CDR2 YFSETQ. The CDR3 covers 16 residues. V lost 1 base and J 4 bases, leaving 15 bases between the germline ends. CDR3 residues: CASSLTGMAYGNTIYF. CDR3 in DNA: TGCGCCAGCAGCTTGACAGGGATGGCGTACGGAAACACCATATATTTT.

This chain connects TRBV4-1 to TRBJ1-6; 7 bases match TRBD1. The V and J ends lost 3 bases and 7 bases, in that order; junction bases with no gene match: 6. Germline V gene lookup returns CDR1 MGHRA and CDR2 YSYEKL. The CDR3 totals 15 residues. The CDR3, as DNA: TGCGCCAGCAGCCAGGGGGGACAGCACAATTCACCCCTCCACTTT. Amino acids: CASSQGGQHNSPLHF.

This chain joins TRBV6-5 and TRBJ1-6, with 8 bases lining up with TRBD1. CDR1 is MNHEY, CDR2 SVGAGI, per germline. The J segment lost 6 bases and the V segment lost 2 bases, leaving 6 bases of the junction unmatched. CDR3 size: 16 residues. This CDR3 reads CASSYRGQEPNSPLHF. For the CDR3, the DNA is TGTGCCAGCAGTTACCGGGGACAGGAGCCTAATTCACCCCTCCACTTT.

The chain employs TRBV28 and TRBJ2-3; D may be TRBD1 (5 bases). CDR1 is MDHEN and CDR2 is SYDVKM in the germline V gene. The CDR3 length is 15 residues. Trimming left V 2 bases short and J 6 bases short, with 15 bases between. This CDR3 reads CASSLGQGWTDTQYF. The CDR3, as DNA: TGTGCCAGCAGTTTAGGGCAGGGTTGGACGGATACGCAGTATTTT.

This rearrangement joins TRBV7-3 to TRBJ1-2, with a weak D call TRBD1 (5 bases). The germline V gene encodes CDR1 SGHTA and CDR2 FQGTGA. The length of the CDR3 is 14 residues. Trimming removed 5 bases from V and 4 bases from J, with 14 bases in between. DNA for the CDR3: TGTGCCAGCAGCATTGGAGGGGAAGGCTATGGCTACACCTTC. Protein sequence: CASSIGGEGYGYTF.

CDR3 sequence (DNA): TGTGCCAGCAGCCAGACTTACACGGGGGATACGCAGTATTTT. Translated, it gives CASSQTYTGDTQYF. The J gene is TRBJ2-3, the V gene TRBV3-1 (or the pseudogene TRBV3-2); a possible D gene is TRBD2 (5 bases). Between the trimmed V and J ends, which lost 3 bases and 6 bases, there was a span of 13 bases. Germline values: CDR1 LGHDT, CDR2 YNNKEL (reference sequence). This CDR3 is 14 amino acids long.

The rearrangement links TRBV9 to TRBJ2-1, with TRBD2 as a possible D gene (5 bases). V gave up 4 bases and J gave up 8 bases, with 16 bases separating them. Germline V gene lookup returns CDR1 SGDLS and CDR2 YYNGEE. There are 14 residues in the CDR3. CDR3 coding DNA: TGTGCCAGCAGCCCCTACGGAGGTAGCCATGAGCAGTTCTTC. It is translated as CASSPYGGSHEQFF.

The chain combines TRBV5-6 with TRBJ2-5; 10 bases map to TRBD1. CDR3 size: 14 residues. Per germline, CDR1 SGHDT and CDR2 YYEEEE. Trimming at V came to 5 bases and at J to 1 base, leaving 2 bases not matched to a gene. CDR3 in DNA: TGTGCCAGCAGTTGGGACAGGGGCCAAGAGACCCAGTACTTC. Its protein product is CASSWDRGQETQYF.

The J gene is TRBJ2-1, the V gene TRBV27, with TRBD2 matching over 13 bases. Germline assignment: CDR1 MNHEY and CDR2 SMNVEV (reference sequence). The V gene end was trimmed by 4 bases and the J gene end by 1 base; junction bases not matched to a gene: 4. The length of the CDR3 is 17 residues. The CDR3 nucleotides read TGTGCCAGCAGTTCCAGGACTAGCGGGAGATCCTACAATGAGCAGTTCTTC. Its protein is CASSSRTSGRSYNEQFF.

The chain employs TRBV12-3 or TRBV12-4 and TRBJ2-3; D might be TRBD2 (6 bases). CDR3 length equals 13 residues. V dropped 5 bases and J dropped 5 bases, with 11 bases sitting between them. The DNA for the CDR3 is TGTGCCAGCAGTGGGACTGAGGGAGATACGCAGTATTTT. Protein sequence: CASSGTEGDTQYF.

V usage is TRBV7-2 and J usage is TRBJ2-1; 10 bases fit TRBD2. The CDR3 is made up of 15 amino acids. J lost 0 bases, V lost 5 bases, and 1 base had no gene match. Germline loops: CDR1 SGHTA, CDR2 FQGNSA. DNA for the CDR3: TGTGCCAGCAGCGCTAGCGGGAGCTCCTACAATGAGCAGTTCTTC. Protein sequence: CASSASGSSYNEQFF.

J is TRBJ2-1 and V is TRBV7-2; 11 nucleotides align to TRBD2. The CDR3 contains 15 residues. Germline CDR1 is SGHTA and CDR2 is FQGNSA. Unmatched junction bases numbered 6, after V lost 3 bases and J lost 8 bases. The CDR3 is CASSFTSGSLYEQFF. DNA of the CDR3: TGTGCCAGCAGCTTTACTAGCGGGAGTCTCTATGAGCAGTTCTTC.

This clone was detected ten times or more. DNA for the CDR3: TGTGCCAGCAGGCGAGGACAAGCTAACTATGGCTACACCTTC. Its translation: CASRRGQANYGYTF. The chain couples TRBV2 to TRBJ1-2; perhaps TRBD1 as D (5 bases). V gave up 6 bases and J gave up 0 bases, with 11 bases separating them. Germline V CDR1 and CDR2: SNHLY, FYNNEI. This CDR3 spans 14 amino acids.

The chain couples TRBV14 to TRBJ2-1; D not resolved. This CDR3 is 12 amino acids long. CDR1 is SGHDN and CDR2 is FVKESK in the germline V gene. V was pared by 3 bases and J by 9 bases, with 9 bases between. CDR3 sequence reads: CASSHFGVEQFF. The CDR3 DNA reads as TGTGCCAGCAGCCACTTCGGTGTTGAGCAGTTCTTC.